Listed here are 29 T cell receptor beta chains from one sample, sequenced in a study of cytomegalovirus exposure and HLA in healthy donors. The PCR had 60 Vbeta and 13 Jbeta primers. Produced via immunoSEQ multiplex PCR; TCRdb's table is partial and in-frame only. The sample shows roughly 140,000 clones, 64% of them seen only once. What was sequenced was PBMCs. The source is a woman under 40 in good health and CMV-seropositive.

V is TRBV19 and J is TRBJ2-3; 10 bases agree with TRBD2. The CDR3 is made up of 12 amino acids. Per the germline V gene, CDR1 is LNHDA and CDR2 is SQIVND (reference sequence). The J segment lost 12 bases and the V segment lost 5 bases, leaving 5 bases of the junction unmatched. The CDR3 region is CASSFTSGIQYF. The CDR3 region has the DNA TGTGCCAGTAGTTTTACTAGCGGGATTCAGTATTTT.

This chain uses TRBV30 with TRBJ2-5, with D perhaps matching TRBD1 (5 bases). The CDR3 contains 13 residues. The ends were cut back, 8 bases at V and 0 bases at J, with 13 bases in the middle. Germline values: CDR1 GTSNPN, CDR2 SVGIG (reference sequence). CDR3 nucleotide sequence: TGTGCCCATGGACACTTATACCAAGAGACCCAGTACTTC. Its protein product is CAHGHLYQETQYF.

The chain couples TRBV27 to TRBJ2-7; 7 nucleotides align to TRBD1. V trimming: 8 bases; J trimming: 8 bases; junction bases outside the gene matches: 6. The germline V gene encodes CDR1 MNHEY and CDR2 SMNVEV (reference sequence). The CDR3 runs 11 residues. The CDR3 region is CASLTGSQQYF. The CDR3 DNA is TGTGCCAGCTTGACAGGGTCTCAGCAGTACTTC.

This chain uses TRBV27 with TRBJ2-3, with TRBD1 identical over 7 bases. CDR1 is MNHEY, CDR2 SMNVEV, per germline (reference sequence). The CDR3 covers 14 residues. With 6 bases clipped from V and 2 bases from J, the junction kept 5 bases outside the gene matches. The DNA of the CDR3 is TGTGCCAGCAGGGACAGGACATTCACAGATACGCAGTATTTT. Its protein is CASRDRTFTDTQYF.

This chain uses TRBV9 with TRBJ2-3; 13 bases match TRBD2. Germline CDR1 is SGDLS and CDR2 is YYNGEE. Trimming took 4 bases from V and 5 from J; bases not matched to a gene: 13. This CDR3 has 18 amino acids. CDR3 coding DNA: TGTGCCAGCAGCATCAGGACTAGCGGGAGCGAAATCCAAGATACGCAGTATTTT. This encodes CASSIRTSGSEIQDTQYF.

The rearrangement joins TRBV19 to TRBJ2-3; D gene ambiguous. This CDR3 contains 12 residues. Looked up from germline, CDR1 is LNHDA and CDR2 is SQIVND (reference sequence). The V end was cut by 0 bases, the J end by 5 bases, with 3 bases between. The DNA of the CDR3 is TGTGCCAGTAGTATAGATCGAGATACGCAGTATTTT. Translation gives CASSIDRDTQYF.

This clone was recorded only once. CDR3 loop: CASSLAFAGVTEAFF. The DNA for the CDR3 is TGTGCCAGCAGCTTGGCTTTCGCAGGGGTAACTGAAGCTTTCTTT. The gene calls are TRBV5-6 and TRBJ1-1; D perhaps matches TRBD1 (6 bases). The V gene's germline CDR1 is SGHDT and CDR2 YYEEEE. This CDR3 is 15 amino acids long. V gave up 0 bases and J gave up 5 bases, with 14 bases separating them. The whole variable domain, filled in from reference TRBV5-6 and TRBJ1-1, reads DAGVTQSPTHLIKTRGQQVTLRCSPKSGHDTVSWYQQALGQGPQFIFQYYEEEERQRGNFPDRFSGHQFPNYSSELNVNALLLGDSALYLCASSLAFAGVTEAFFGQGTRLTVV.

The chain employs TRBV7-9 and TRBJ2-7, with D possibly TRBD1 on 6 matching bases. V lost 4 bases and J lost 6, with 19 bases in between. CDR1 is SEHNR and CDR2 is FQNEAQ in the germline V gene (reference sequence). The CDR3 loop spans 15 amino acids. The chain's CDR3 is CASSSVAGAPREQYF. The CDR3 DNA reads TGTGCCAGCAGCTCCGTCGCAGGGGCCCCACGCGAGCAGTACTTC.

This clone occurred a few times. The rearrangement uses TRBV5-6 and TRBJ2-2, with D hard to call. Trimming left V 3 bases short and J 1 base short, with 4 bases between. This CDR3 comprises 13 residues. The germline gives CDR1 SGHDT, CDR2 YYEEEE. CDR3 sequence (DNA): TGTGCCAGCAGCTCGGGGAACACCGGGGAGCTGTTTTTT. Residues: CASSSGNTGELFF.

V and J are TRBV6-5 and TRBJ2-1; D possibly corresponds to TRBD2 (5 bases). The germline CDR1 and CDR2 sequences are MNHEY and SVGAGI. The length of the CDR3 is 13 residues. The V end lost 2 bases, the J end lost 9 bases, and 11 bases lay between the germline ends. The CDR3 protein is CASSYALGFEQFF. The CDR3, as DNA: TGTGCCAGCAGTTACGCACTAGGATTTGAGCAGTTCTTC.

For this clone: Other DNA sequences in this sample translate to the same CDR3. This chain connects TRBV13 to TRBJ2-7; 7 bases align to TRBD2. The CDR3 is 15 amino acids. CDR1 is PRHDT, CDR2 FYEKMQ, per germline (reference sequence). The ends lost 4 bases at V and 4 bases at J; junction bases unmatched: 10. The CDR3 spells CASSSKTSLGYEQYF. The CDR3 nucleotides read TGTGCCAGCAGCTCTAAGACTAGCCTTGGATACGAGCAGTACTTC.

The chain recombines TRBV6-4 with TRBJ1-5, with 7 bases matching TRBD1. From germline, CDR1 is MRHNA and CDR2 SNTAGT. V trimming: 5 bases; J trimming: 5 bases; junction bases outside the gene matches: 6. This CDR3 is built from 14 residues. In DNA, the CDR3 is TGTGCCAGCAGTCCTCAGGGGGGTGATCAGCCCCAGCATTTT. Residues: CASSPQGGDQPQHF.

The CDR3, as DNA: TGTGCCAGCAGACCTAAAGCGGGCCGGGGAGAGACCCAGTACTTC. It translates to CASRPKAGRGETQYF. The V and J genes are TRBV7-9 and TRBJ2-5, with a possible D match to TRBD2 (6 bases). The CDR3 covers 15 residues. V was pared by 6 bases and J by 4 bases, with 18 bases between. The germline CDR1 and CDR2 sequences are SEHNR and FQNEAQ (reference sequence).

The rearrangement links TRBV2 to TRBJ1-5, with a possible D match to TRBD1 (6 bases). The CDR3 has 15 amino acids. V lost 7 bases and J 6 bases, leaving 19 bases between the germline ends. Per germline, CDR1 SNHLY and CDR2 FYNNEI. The chain's CDR3 is CASTKEGTTTQPQHF. CDR3 DNA sequence: TGTGCCAGCACTAAAGAAGGGACAACAACTCAGCCCCAGCATTTT.

This sequence joins TRBV5-1 and TRBJ2-7, with 8 bases matching TRBD2. Per the germline V gene, CDR1 is SGHRS and CDR2 is YFSETQ. The ends lost 4 bases at V and 5 bases at J; junction bases unmatched: 11. This CDR3 is built from 15 residues. In DNA, the CDR3 is TGCGCCAGCAGCCCCGTAGCGGGAAGGGCGGACGAGCAGTACTTC. The encoded protein is CASSPVAGRADEQYF.

The chain joins TRBV5-1 to TRBJ2-3, with D maybe TRBD2 (6 bases). CDR1 is SGHRS and CDR2 is YFSETQ in the germline V gene. V lost 3 bases and J 2 bases, leaving 10 bases between the germline ends. This CDR3 has 14 residues. The CDR3 is CASSSPSATDTQYF. The CDR3 bases are TGCGCCAGCAGCTCGCCTAGCGCCACAGATACGCAGTATTTT. Full variable domain (rest looked up from reference TRBV5-1 and TRBJ2-3): KAGVTQTPRYLIKTRGQQVTLSCSPISGHRSVSWYQQTPGQGLQFLFEYFSETQRNKGNFPGRFSGRQFSNSRSEMNVSTLELGDSALYLCASSSPSATDTQYFGPGTRLTVL.

The chain joins TRBV11-1 to TRBJ2-7; weak D call: TRBD1 (5 bases). The germline V gene encodes CDR1 SGHAT and CDR2 FQDESV (reference sequence). The CDR3 is made up of 13 amino acids. Between the trimmed V and J ends, which lost 1 base and 7 bases, there was a span of 11 bases. This CDR3 is CASSLGQGLEQYF. The CDR3 nucleotides are TGTGCCAGCAGCTTAGGGCAGGGCCTGGAGCAGTACTTC.

This clone was recorded once. This chain joins TRBV10-3 and TRBJ2-5, with 9 bases lining up with TRBD1. The J segment lost 5 bases and the V segment lost 0 bases, leaving 4 bases of the junction unmatched. The CDR3 extends over 15 amino acids. Per the germline V gene, CDR1 is ENHRY and CDR2 is SYGVKD. The CDR3 sequence: CAISESGQGRETQYF. In nucleotides, the CDR3 is TGTGCCATCAGTGAGTCAGGACAGGGGCGGGAGACCCAGTACTTC.

CDR3 nucleotide sequence: TGTGCCAGCAGCTTAGTGGTTAGTACGGTAGCGGGAGTTGAGCAGTTCTTC. Residues: CASSLVVSTVAGVEQFF. The genes are TRBV11-3 and TRBJ2-1, with 9 bases identical to TRBD2. The CDR3 is 17 residues long. The V gene end was trimmed by 1 base and the J gene end by 9 bases; junction bases not matched to a gene: 13. Germline CDR1 SGHNT, CDR2 YENEEA.

This chain connects TRBV2 to TRBJ2-1; 14 bases match TRBD2. The germline V gene encodes CDR1 SNHLY and CDR2 FYNNEI. This CDR3 spans 19 amino acids. V shed 6 bases and J 1 base; nucleotides not matched to a gene: 11. The CDR3 sequence is CASRSSTSGGAGSYNEQFF. DNA for the CDR3: TGTGCCAGCAGGAGCTCGACTAGCGGGGGGGCCGGGTCCTACAATGAGCAGTTCTTC.

Only a few counts were recorded for this clone. This rearrangement joins TRBV6-1 to TRBJ1-4; the D is unclear. Trimming removed 5 bases at V and 8 bases at J, with 9 bases between. Germline CDR1 is MNHNS and CDR2 is SASEGT. The CDR3 extends over 12 amino acids. The CDR3 spells CASSTIREKLFF. The CDR3 DNA is TGTGCCAGCAGTACCATTAGAGAAAAACTGTTTTTT.

This clone occurred once. The chain recombines TRBV7-8 with TRBJ2-1, with D perhaps TRBD2 (6 bases). Deletions cut 3 bases from V and 8 bases from J, with 14 bases between. There are 14 residues in the CDR3. Germline V gene sequence: CDR1 SGHVS, CDR2 FQNEAQ. This chain's CDR3 is CASSFSRAGHEQFF. DNA for the CDR3: TGTGCCAGCAGCTTCAGTCGGGCGGGGCATGAGCAGTTCTTC.

Only a few counts were recorded for this clone. CDR3 sequence: CAISESWDRSRYF. CDR3 DNA sequence: TGTGCCATCAGTGAGTCCTGGGACAGAAGTAGGTACTTC. This chain links TRBV10-3 with TRBJ2-4, with 7 bases identical to TRBD1. The V gene's germline CDR1 is ENHRY and CDR2 SYGVKD. Trimming removed 0 bases from V and 15 bases from J; junction bases left unmatched: 8. The CDR3 is made up of 13 amino acids.

J is TRBJ2-7 and V is TRBV18; D is unclear. Deletions cut 2 bases from V and 2 bases from J, with 7 bases between. Germline V gene sequence: CDR1 KGHSH, CDR2 LQKENI. The CDR3 has 13 amino acids. The DNA of the CDR3 is TGTGCCAGCTCACCAGCAGTTGCCTACGAGCAGTACTTC. It specifies CASSPAVAYEQYF.

V gene TRBV6-6 combines with J gene TRBJ2-7, with 12 bases aligning to TRBD1. V shed 2 bases, J shed 7 bases, and the junction held 6 bases outside the gene matches. The germline gives CDR1 MNHNY, CDR2 SVGAGI (reference sequence). The CDR3 covers 15 residues. The CDR3 here is CASSYGTGGAGEQYF. CDR3 bases: TGTGCCAGCAGTTACGGGACAGGGGGCGCGGGGGAGCAGTACTTC.

The genes are TRBV5-1 and TRBJ1-1; TRBD1 is a possible D gene (6 bases). The CDR3 consists of 15 residues. Trimming shortened V by 3 bases and J by 2 bases, and 14 bases separated the two germline ends. Germline V gene sequence: CDR1 SGHRS, CDR2 YFSETQ. As DNA, the CDR3 is TGCGCCAGCAGCTCAATACAGGGAGACAACACTGAAGCTTTCTTT. Amino acid sequence: CASSSIQGDNTEAFF.

This chain connects TRBV7-8 to TRBJ2-2; TRBD2 might be the D (6 bases). The CDR3 has 16 amino acids. Between the trimmed V and J ends, which lost 4 bases and 3 bases, there was a span of 15 bases. Germline V gene lookup returns CDR1 SGHVS and CDR2 FQNEAQ. The DNA of the CDR3 is TGTGCCAGCAGCTCCCTAGCGTCCTGGGACACCGGGGAGCTGTTTTTT. Residues: CASSSLASWDTGELFF. Full variable domain (rest looked up from reference TRBV7-8 and TRBJ2-2): GAGVSQSPRYKVAKRGQDVALRCDPISGHVSLFWYQQALGQGPEFLTYFQNEAQLDKSGLPSDRFFAERPEGSVSTLKIQRTQQEDSAVYLCASSSLASWDTGELFFGEGSRLTVL.

This clone showed up just a few times. The rearrangement uses TRBV10-1 and TRBJ1-4; TRBD1 aligns across 9 bases. Germline V CDR1 and CDR2: WNHNN, SYGVQD (reference sequence). V trimming: 5 bases; J trimming: 5 bases; junction bases outside the gene matches: 6. The CDR3 extends over 15 amino acids. The CDR3 DNA reads TGCGCCAGCAGTTCCGGGACAGGGCGAAATGAAAAACTGTTTTTT. This translates into CASSSGTGRNEKLFF.

This chain connects TRBV6-6 to TRBJ1-1, with a weak D call TRBD1 (6 bases). The CDR3 consists of 15 residues. CDR1 and CDR2 (germline): MNHNY, SVGAGI (reference sequence). V was shortened by 0 bases and J by 4 bases, with 12 bases between the two germline ends. The CDR3 DNA reads TGTGCCAGCAGTTACTCGAAGGGGGTAGTCACTGAAGCTTTCTTT. Translating it yields CASSYSKGVVTEAFF.